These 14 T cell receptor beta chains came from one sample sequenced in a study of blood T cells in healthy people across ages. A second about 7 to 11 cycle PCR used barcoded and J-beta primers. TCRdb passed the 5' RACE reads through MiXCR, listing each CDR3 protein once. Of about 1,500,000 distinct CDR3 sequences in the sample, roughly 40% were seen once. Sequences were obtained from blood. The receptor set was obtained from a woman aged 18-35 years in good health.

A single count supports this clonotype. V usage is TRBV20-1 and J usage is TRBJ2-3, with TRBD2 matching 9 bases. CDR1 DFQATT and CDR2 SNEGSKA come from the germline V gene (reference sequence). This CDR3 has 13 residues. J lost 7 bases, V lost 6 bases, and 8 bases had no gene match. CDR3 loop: CSANLGTSNTQYF. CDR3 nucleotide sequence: TGCAGTGCGAATCTCGGGACTAGCAATACGCAGTATTTT.

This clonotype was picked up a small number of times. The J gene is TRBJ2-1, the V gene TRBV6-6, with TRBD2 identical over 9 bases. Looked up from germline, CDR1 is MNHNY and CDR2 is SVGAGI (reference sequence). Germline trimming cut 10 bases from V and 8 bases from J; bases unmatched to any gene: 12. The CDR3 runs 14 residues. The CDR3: CATKWASGVDEQFF. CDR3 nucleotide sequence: TGTGCCACCAAATGGGCTAGCGGGGTCGATGAGCAGTTCTTC.

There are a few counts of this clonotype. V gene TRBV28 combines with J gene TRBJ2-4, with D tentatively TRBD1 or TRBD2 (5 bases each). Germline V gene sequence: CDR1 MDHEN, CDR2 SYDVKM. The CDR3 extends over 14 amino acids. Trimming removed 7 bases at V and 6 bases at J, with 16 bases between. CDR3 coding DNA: TGTGCCAGCAATGGGGGAAGTGGCGGAAACATTCAGTACTTC. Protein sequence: CASNGGSGGNIQYF.

The CDR3 sequence is CASSLHLAGIADTQYF. For the CDR3, the DNA is TGTGCCAGCAGCCTACACCTAGCGGGAATAGCAGATACGCAGTATTTT. The chain recombines TRBV6-6 with TRBJ2-3, with 9 bases that match TRBD2. CDR1 and CDR2 (germline): MNHNY, SVGAGI (reference sequence). With V trimmed by 6 bases and J by 4 bases, 11 bases remained unmatched. The CDR3 loop spans 16 amino acids.

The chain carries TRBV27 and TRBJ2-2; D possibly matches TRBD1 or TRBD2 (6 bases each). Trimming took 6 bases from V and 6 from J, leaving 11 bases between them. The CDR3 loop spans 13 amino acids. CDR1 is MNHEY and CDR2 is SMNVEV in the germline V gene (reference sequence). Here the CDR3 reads CASSEGGSGELFF. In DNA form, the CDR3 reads TGTGCCAGCAGCGAGGGGGGATCCGGGGAGCTGTTTTTT.

DNA for the CDR3: TGTGCCAGCAGCATTCGGGGGATTGAGCAGTTCTTC. Protein: CASSIRGIEQFF. The chain is built from TRBV7-2 and TRBJ2-1; a weak D match, TRBD2 (6 bases). The CDR3 contains 12 residues. V dropped 5 bases and J dropped 9 bases, with 11 bases sitting between them. The germline V gene encodes CDR1 SGHTA and CDR2 FQGNSA.

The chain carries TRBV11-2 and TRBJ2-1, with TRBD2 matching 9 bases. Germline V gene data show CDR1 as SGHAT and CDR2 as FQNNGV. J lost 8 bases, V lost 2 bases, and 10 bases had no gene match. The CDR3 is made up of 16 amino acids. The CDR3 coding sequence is TGTGCCAGCAGCTTATTGGCGCGGGGGGGCCTCGATGAGCAGTTCTTC. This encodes CASSLLARGGLDEQFF.

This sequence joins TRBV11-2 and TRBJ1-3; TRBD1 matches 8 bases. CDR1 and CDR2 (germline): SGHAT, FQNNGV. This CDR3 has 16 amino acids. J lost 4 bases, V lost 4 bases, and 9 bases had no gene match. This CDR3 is CASSSWTGREGNTIYF. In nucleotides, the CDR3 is TGTGCCAGCAGCTCCTGGACAGGGAGGGAAGGAAACACCATATATTTT.

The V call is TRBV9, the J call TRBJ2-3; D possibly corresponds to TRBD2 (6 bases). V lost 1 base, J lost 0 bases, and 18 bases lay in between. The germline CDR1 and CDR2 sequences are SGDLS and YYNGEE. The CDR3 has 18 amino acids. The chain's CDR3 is CASSVQTPGLTSTDTQYF. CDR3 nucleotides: TGTGCCAGCAGCGTACAAACCCCGGGACTCACTAGCACAGATACGCAGTATTTT.

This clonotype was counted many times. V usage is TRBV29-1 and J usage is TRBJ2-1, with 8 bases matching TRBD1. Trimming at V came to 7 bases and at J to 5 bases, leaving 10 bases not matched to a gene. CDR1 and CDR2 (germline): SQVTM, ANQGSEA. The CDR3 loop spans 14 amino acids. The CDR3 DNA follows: TGCAGCGCAAGCGACAGGGGCTTCAACAATGAGCAGTTCTTC. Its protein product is CSASDRGFNNEQFF.

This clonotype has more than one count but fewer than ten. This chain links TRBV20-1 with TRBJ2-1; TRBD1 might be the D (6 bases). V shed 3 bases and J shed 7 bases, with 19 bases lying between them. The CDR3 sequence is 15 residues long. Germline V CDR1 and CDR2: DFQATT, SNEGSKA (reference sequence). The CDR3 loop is CSASRGTLPGNEQFF. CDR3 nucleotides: TGCAGTGCTAGTAGGGGGACACTCCCAGGAAATGAGCAGTTCTTC.

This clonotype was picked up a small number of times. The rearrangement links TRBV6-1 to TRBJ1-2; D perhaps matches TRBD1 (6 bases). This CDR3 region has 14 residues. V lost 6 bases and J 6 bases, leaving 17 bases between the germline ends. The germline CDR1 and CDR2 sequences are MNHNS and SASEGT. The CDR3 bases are TGTGCCAGCAGCGAAAGTACAGGGTTCAATGGCTACACCTTC. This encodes CASSESTGFNGYTF.

DNA of the CDR3: TGTGCCAGCAGCTTAGTGACCCCAGGCACAGATACGCAGTATTTT. The encoded protein is CASSLVTPGTDTQYF. The gene calls are TRBV7-9 and TRBJ2-3; D uncertain. Germline CDR1 and CDR2: SEHNR and FQNEAQ (reference sequence). The CDR3 extends over 15 amino acids. Trimming removed 1 base at V and 1 base at J, with 9 bases between.

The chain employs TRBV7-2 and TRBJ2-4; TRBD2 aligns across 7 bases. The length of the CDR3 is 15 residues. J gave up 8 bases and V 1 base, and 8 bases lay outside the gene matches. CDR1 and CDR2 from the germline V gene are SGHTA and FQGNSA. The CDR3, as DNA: TGTGCCAGCAGCTTAGGGGCGGGAGTCCTGGACATTCAGTACTTC. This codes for CASSLGAGVLDIQYF. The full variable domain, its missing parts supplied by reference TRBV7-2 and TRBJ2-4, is GAGVSQSPSNKVTEKGKDVELRCDPISGHTALYWYRQSLGQGLEFLIYFQGNSAPDKSGLPSDRFSAERTGGSVSTLTIQRTQQEDSAVYLCASSLGAGVLDIQYFGAGTRLSVL.